This T cell receptor beta chain emerged from a study of cytomegalovirus exposure and HLA in healthy donors. Study as a whole: It was reported in a later analysis that the roughly 120 validation repertoires used the same platform as the approximately 670 first-cohort repertoires. Study-wide findings and caveats: Most observed TCR sequences were rare, whereas some public TCRs were detected in many donors. Later, an analysis found that TCR clusters from the first cohort tended to co-occur in the 90 to 150 validation repertoires. The classifier, whose performance was assessed in both the original and validation cohorts, reportedly diagnosed cytomegalovirus status with high specificity and sensitivity.

The assay was immunoSEQ multiplex PCR, and TCRdb's table has in-frame clones only and misses some. The sample carries 150,000 to 200,000 clones, around 92% recorded once. This CDR3 has 16 residues. The V gene lost 1 base and the J gene lost 3 bases, with 16 bases spanning the gap. CDR1 is MGHRA and CDR2 is YSYEKL in the germline V gene. A remark on this clone: The antigen is unknown.

The genes are TRBV4-1 and TRBJ2-7; D not certain. The source of this sequence is a man younger than 30 in good health and CMV-seropositive. The sample was PBMCs. In DNA, the CDR3 is TGCGCCAGCAGCCAAGCCCAGGAACCTAACGTCTACGAGCAGTACTTC. Translating it yields CASSQAQEPNVYEQYF.